Each of the 32 T cell receptor beta chains below was sequenced from the same sample in a study of T cell responses to AZD1222 COVID-19 vaccine. Clones were sequenced by immunoSEQ multiplex PCR, and TCRdb holds only the in-frame ones, with some missing. Among 60,000 to 95,000 clones, roughly 84% were seen once, and the ten largest hold 15% to 20%. This material consisted of peripheral blood, taken 28 days after the second AZD1222 dose. The receptors derive from an adult who received the AZD1222 COVID-19 vaccine.

V usage is TRBV6-6 and J usage is TRBJ1-2, with D unresolved. This CDR3 has 13 residues. Trimming left V 11 bases short and J 8 bases short, with 21 bases between. The germline gives CDR1 MNHNY, CDR2 SVGAGI (reference sequence). CDR3 nucleotide sequence: TGTGCCGTATGGAGGGCCCAGGTTTGGGGCTACACCTTC. Residues: CAVWRAQVWGYTF.

CDR3 region: CASSQDITYRKYYGYTF. The CDR3, as DNA: TGTGCCAGCAGCCAAGATATCACTTACAGGAAGTATTATGGCTACACCTTC. This sequence joins TRBV3-1 (or the pseudogene TRBV3-2) and TRBJ1-2; possibly TRBD1 for D (5 bases). The CDR3 is 17 residues long. Germline V gene data show CDR1 as LGHDT and CDR2 as YNNKEL (reference sequence). The V gene lost 0 bases and the J gene lost 5 bases, with 19 bases spanning the gap.

This chain links TRBV18 with TRBJ1-6; D gene ambiguous. Between the trimmed V and J ends, which lost 0 bases and 6 bases, there was a span of 15 bases. CDR3 length: 17 residues. CDR1 and CDR2 (germline): KGHSH, LQKENI. The CDR3 reads CASSPPTGVSGNSPLHF. The CDR3 DNA is TGTGCCAGCTCACCACCCACCGGGGTATCCGGTAATTCACCCCTCCACTTT. Filled out from reference TRBV18 and TRBJ1-6, the complete variable domain reads NAGVMQNPRHLVRRRGQEARLRCSPMKGHSHVYWYRQLPEEGLKFMVYLQKENIIDESGMPKERFSAEFPKEGPSILRIQQVVRGDSAAYFCASSPPTGVSGNSPLHFGNGTRLTVT.

The chain's CDR3 is CASSSVLAGGNEQFF. In DNA, the CDR3 is TGTGCCAGCAGCTCAGTCCTAGCGGGAGGCAATGAGCAGTTCTTC. V and J are TRBV11-2 and TRBJ2-1, with 11 bases identical to TRBD2. This CDR3 is 15 amino acids long. V shed 4 bases, J shed 6 bases, and the junction held 5 bases outside the gene matches. Germline V gene sequence: CDR1 SGHAT, CDR2 FQNNGV.

J is TRBJ2-5 and V is TRBV6-5, with TRBD2 as a possible D gene (7 bases). The V end was cut by 5 bases, the J end by 4 bases, with 14 bases between. The CDR3 runs to 14 residues. Per the germline V gene, CDR1 is MNHEY and CDR2 is SVGAGI. CDR3 DNA sequence: TGTGCCAGCAGTAGAACAGGGAGGGGAGAGACCCAGTACTTC. It translates to CASSRTGRGETQYF.

The chain carries TRBV4-1 and TRBJ2-7; D is possibly TRBD1 (6 bases). Trimming shortened V by 1 base and J by 7 bases, and 11 bases separated the two germline ends. Germline values: CDR1 MGHRA, CDR2 YSYEKL. The CDR3 is 13 amino acids. CDR3 sequence (DNA): TGCGCCAGCAGCCAAGTAGGGGGAGAGGAGCAGTACTTC. It codes for CASSQVGGEEQYF.

The V and J genes are TRBV7-9 and TRBJ2-1; D may be TRBD2 (6 bases). The V end lost 3 bases, the J end lost 6 bases, and 9 bases lay between the germline ends. The CDR3 covers 13 residues. CDR1 and CDR2 from the germline V gene are SEHNR and FQNEAQ (reference sequence). CDR3 sequence (DNA): TGTGCCAGCAGCTTTGGGGGGTTCAATGAGCAGTTCTTC. The encoded protein is CASSFGGFNEQFF.

CDR3 coding DNA: TGCGCCAGCAGCCAAGATCTAGGGAGGACTGAGAATGAAAAACTGTTTTTT. It translates to CASSQDLGRTENEKLFF. This sequence joins TRBV4-3 and TRBJ1-4; D call uncertain. The CDR3 totals 17 residues. In germline, CDR1 is LGHNA, CDR2 YSLEER. The V and J ends lost 0 bases and 5 bases respectively, with 16 bases between them.

The chain combines TRBV13 with TRBJ1-1, with D possibly TRBD1 on 6 matching bases. The ends were cut back, 2 bases at V and 1 base at J, with 11 bases in the middle. CDR1 is PRHDT and CDR2 is FYEKMQ in the germline V gene (reference sequence). The CDR3 extends over 15 amino acids. CDR3 bases: TGTGCCAGCAGCTTACGGGGGGGCCAGAACACTGAAGCTTTCTTT. Amino acids: CASSLRGGQNTEAFF.

The chain links TRBV19 to TRBJ2-2; 8 bases align to TRBD2. Germline CDR1 is LNHDA and CDR2 is SQIVND (reference sequence). The CDR3 sequence is 15 residues long. V trimming: 9 bases; J trimming: 3 bases; junction bases outside the gene matches: 9. The chain's CDR3 is CASQDRGGYTGELFF. CDR3 nucleotide sequence: TGTGCCAGCCAAGACCGGGGGGGATACACCGGGGAGCTGTTTTTT.

This chain uses TRBV7-2 with TRBJ2-7; maybe TRBD1 (5 bases). The germline V gene has CDR1 SGHTA and CDR2 FQGNSA. The CDR3 spans 13 residues. Trimming removed 5 bases from V and 5 bases from J, with 13 bases in between. The CDR3 nucleotides are TGTGCCAGCAGCCCAACCAGGGATGACGAGCAGTACTTC. Translating it yields CASSPTRDDEQYF.

V is TRBV5-1 and J is TRBJ1-1; D is undetermined. The CDR3 runs to 14 residues. CDR1 and CDR2 from the germline V gene are SGHRS and YFSETQ. V lost 0 bases and J 1 base, leaving 7 bases between the germline ends. The CDR3 DNA reads TGCGCCAGCAGCTTGGGTCAGCCGAACACTGAAGCTTTCTTT. This codes for CASSLGQPNTEAFF.

CDR3 residues: CASSQAPRTGEAFF. CDR3 coding DNA: TGCGCCAGCAGCCAAGCACCTCGGACAGGTGAAGCTTTCTTT. The J gene is TRBJ1-1, the V gene TRBV4-3; 7 bases line up with TRBD1. CDR1 is LGHNA, CDR2 YSLEER, per germline. The J segment lost 7 bases and the V segment lost 1 base, leaving 6 bases of the junction unmatched. The CDR3 length is 14 residues.

The V call is TRBV6-2 or TRBV6-3, the J call TRBJ1-2; D uncertain. This CDR3 is 14 amino acids long. Germline assignment: CDR1 MNHEY and CDR2 SVGEGT. V lost 7 bases, J lost 1 base, and 13 bases lay in between. The CDR3 DNA is TGTGCCAGCACCCCCCGGGCACTTAACTATGGCTACACCTTC. The encoded protein is CASTPRALNYGYTF.

The chain recombines TRBV9 with TRBJ2-7; D uncertain. The CDR3 runs 15 residues. Germline V gives CDR1 SGDLS, CDR2 YYNGEE. Between the trimmed V and J ends, which lost 5 bases and 0 bases, there was a span of 15 bases. The CDR3 loop reads CASSKEDSSSYEQYF. DNA of the CDR3: TGTGCCAGCAGTAAAGAGGATTCGAGCTCCTACGAGCAGTACTTC.

V gene TRBV29-1 combines with J gene TRBJ2-1; unclear D gene. The length of the CDR3 is 14 residues. The germline V gene has CDR1 SQVTM and CDR2 ANQGSEA. V was trimmed by 6 bases and J by 5 bases, leaving 17 bases between them. This chain's CDR3 is CSVPIARYNNEQFF. DNA of the CDR3: TGCAGCGTGCCCATCGCGCGCTATAACAATGAGCAGTTCTTC.

The chain is built from TRBV6-5 and TRBJ1-2; 8 bases agree with TRBD1. Germline trimming cut 6 bases from V and 8 bases from J; bases unmatched to any gene: 8. Germline V CDR1 and CDR2: MNHEY, SVGAGI. The CDR3 length is 13 residues. The DNA for the CDR3 is TGTGCCAGCAGCTATGGACAGGGATGGGGCTACACCTTC. Its protein is CASSYGQGWGYTF.

V usage is TRBV30 and J usage is TRBJ2-7; no clear D. The germline V gene encodes CDR1 GTSNPN and CDR2 SVGIG (reference sequence). The V end was cut by 7 bases, the J end by 9 bases, with 16 bases between. CDR3 length: 11 amino acids. The CDR3 nucleotides read TGTGCCTTCTCCCTGGGCACGCCGCAGTACTTC. Protein sequence: CAFSLGTPQYF.

There are a few counts of this clone. This CDR3 reads CASSLVREETQYF. CDR3 coding DNA: TGTGCCAGCAGCTTAGTCAGGGAAGAGACCCAGTACTTC. J is TRBJ2-5 and V is TRBV7-3, with D possibly TRBD1 on 5 matching bases. V was cut by 2 bases and J by 3 bases, with 7 bases left in between. The CDR3 is 13 residues long. CDR1 and CDR2 (germline): SGHTA, FQGTGA. The variable domain in full, with the rest retrieved from reference TRBV7-3 and TRBJ2-5, is GAGVSQTPSNKVTEKGKYVELRCDPISGHTALYWYRQSLGQGPEFLIYFQGTGAADDSGLPNDRFFAVRPEGSVSTLKIQRTERGDSAVYLCASSLVREETQYFGPGTRLLVL.

This clone was seen once. The J gene is TRBJ2-7, the V gene TRBV7-9, with a possible D match to TRBD1 (5 bases). CDR1 and CDR2 (germline): SEHNR, FQNEAQ (reference sequence). The CDR3 spans 12 residues. Trimming left V 4 bases short and J 7 bases short, with 11 bases between. CDR3 nucleotides: TGTGCCAGCAGCTCAGGGTGGGGTGAGCAGTACTTC. This sequence encodes CASSSGWGEQYF.

The V gene is TRBV29-1, the J gene TRBJ2-3, with D possibly being TRBD2 (5 bases). This CDR3 is 10 amino acids long. Germline loops: CDR1 SQVTM, CDR2 ANQGSEA. V was pared by 5 bases and J by 7 bases, with 7 bases between. The CDR3 DNA reads TGCAGCGTTCCGGGGAATACGCAGTATTTT. Its translation is CSVPGNTQYF.

V usage is TRBV4-3 and J usage is TRBJ1-6; the D is unclear. Germline assignment: CDR1 LGHNA and CDR2 YSLEER. The CDR3 runs to 15 residues. V was cut by 8 bases and J by 1 base, with 12 bases left in between. The CDR3 sequence: CASAPDGSYNSPLHF. CDR3 DNA sequence: TGCGCCAGCGCGCCGGACGGTTCCTATAATTCACCCCTCCACTTT.

Only one count was recorded for this clone. The V call is TRBV6-5, the J call TRBJ1-1; 11 bases map to TRBD1. This CDR3 is 15 amino acids long. Germline CDR1 and CDR2: MNHEY and SVGAGI. Trimming removed 0 bases from V and 5 bases from J; junction bases left unmatched: 2. CDR3 in amino acids: CASSYSGTGGTEAFF. CDR3 coding DNA: TGTGCCAGCAGTTACTCCGGGACAGGGGGAACTGAAGCTTTCTTT.

The table lists this clone with a count of one. The CDR3 sequence is CAISESLSTSGRFF. The CDR3 DNA reads as TGTGCCATCAGTGAGTCGCTGTCTACTAGCGGTAGGTTCTTC. The rearrangement links TRBV10-3 to TRBJ2-1, with 8 positions matching TRBD2. Germline CDR1 ENHRY, CDR2 SYGVKD. The length of the CDR3 is 14 residues. V shed 0 bases and J 15 bases; nucleotides not matched to a gene: 10.

This chain joins TRBV5-5 and TRBJ2-7; 7 bases line up with TRBD1. The CDR3 length is 14 residues. Germline CDR1 is SGHKS and CDR2 is YYEKEE (reference sequence). V lost 5 bases, J lost 0 bases, and 5 bases stayed unmatched. The CDR3 spells CASSLTGNSYEQYF. The CDR3 DNA is TGTGCCAGCAGTCTGACAGGGAACTCCTACGAGCAGTACTTC.

V gene TRBV27 combines with J gene TRBJ2-7; 9 bases line up with TRBD1. Germline lookup yields CDR1 MNHEY and CDR2 SMNVEV (reference sequence). This CDR3 has 15 residues. V lost 5 bases to trimming and J lost 2 bases; unmatched junction nucleotides: 7. This CDR3 reads CASSLSGQGAYEQYF. In nucleotides, the CDR3 is TGTGCCAGCAGTCTCTCGGGACAGGGCGCCTACGAGCAGTACTTC.

The chain links TRBV18 to TRBJ1-1; 7 bases fit TRBD1. J gave up 4 bases and V 5 bases, and 4 bases lay outside the gene matches. Germline CDR1 KGHSH, CDR2 LQKENI. The CDR3 contains 13 residues. In DNA form, the CDR3 reads TGTGCCAGCTCATCGACAGGGTTCACTGAAGCTTTCTTT. It yields the protein CASSSTGFTEAFF.

The V call is TRBV30, the J call TRBJ2-3; TRBD2 is a possible D gene (6 bases). The germline V and J ends were trimmed by 3 bases and 2 bases, with 15 bases remaining between them. The germline gives CDR1 GTSNPN, CDR2 SVGIG (reference sequence). The CDR3 has 15 amino acids. CDR3 bases: TGTGCCTGGAGCCCACTAGCACCAGCCACAGATACGCAGTATTTT. Its protein is CAWSPLAPATDTQYF.

The rearrangement links TRBV5-1 to TRBJ1-2; unclear D gene. The ends were cut back, 0 bases at V and 0 bases at J, with 9 bases in the middle. In germline, CDR1 is SGHRS, CDR2 YFSETQ. CDR3 size: 15 residues. CDR3 coding DNA: TGCGCCAGCAGCTTGGTTGGGAGGTCTAACTATGGCTACACCTTC. Translated: CASSLVGRSNYGYTF.

The V gene is TRBV2, the J gene TRBJ1-2, with D hard to call. The CDR3 is made up of 13 amino acids. The V end lost 2 bases, the J end lost 4 bases, and 8 bases lay between the germline ends. CDR1 is SNHLY, CDR2 FYNNEI, per germline. CDR3 in DNA: TGTGCCAGCAGTGAAAGCGGACGCTATGGCTACACCTTC. Its protein is CASSESGRYGYTF.

The chain carries TRBV3-1 (or the pseudogene TRBV3-2) and TRBJ2-7, with 7 bases matching TRBD1. The CDR3 runs 15 residues. Germline V gene data show CDR1 as LGHDT and CDR2 as YNNKEL (reference sequence). V was pared by 0 bases and J by 6 bases, with 8 bases of the junction left unmatched. In nucleotides, the CDR3 is TGTGCCAGCAGCCAAGATCTGACAGGGTCAGGCGAGCAGTACTTC. Protein: CASSQDLTGSGEQYF.

The V gene is TRBV9, the J gene TRBJ1-2; 7 positions agree with TRBD1. J lost 8 bases, V lost 3 bases, and 13 bases had no gene match. CDR1 is SGDLS and CDR2 is YYNGEE in the germline V gene. The CDR3 spans 15 residues. This chain's CDR3 is CASSGRLRGLNGYTF. DNA for the CDR3: TGTGCCAGCAGCGGGAGGTTGAGGGGGCTAAACGGCTACACCTTC.